This record looks at one T cell receptor beta chain sequence and its context. Sequenced by immunoSEQ multiplex PCR; TCRdb stores in-frame clones only, minus some. The data hold tens of thousands of clones, with 93% observed a single time. This entry is derived from a study of T cell changes during pregnancy in multiple sclerosis. Germline V CDR1 and CDR2: MNHEY, SVGAGI. This CDR3 region has 14 residues. Deletions cut 6 bases from V and 5 bases from J, with 14 bases between. The source of this sequence is a female donor with multiple sclerosis, enrolled in a pregnancy study. The sample here was peripheral blood, taken in the second trimester of pregnancy. The V gene is TRBV6-5, the J gene TRBJ1-5; possible D gene TRBD1, 6 bases. CDR3 sequence reads: CASRSTGAHQPQHF. CDR3 nucleotide sequence: TGTGCCAGCAGATCGACAGGAGCTCATCAGCCCCAGCATTTT.